A selection of T cell receptor beta chains follows, all from one sample in a study of regulatory T cells in long-lasting Graves disease. TCRdb re-derived calls from the multiplex PCR reads in MiXCR, one entry per CDR3 protein. Of roughly 500,000 distinct CDR3 sequences in the sample, around 15% were seen once. This sample was shared with a second study, whose subject was T cells in Graves' hyperthyroidism and ophthalmopathy.

The sequencing here drew on peripheral blood mononuclear cells (PBMCs), taken at new diagnosis, from a patient treated with antithyroid drugs. These receptors all stem from a woman aged 45-65 years with Graves disease. Both conserved end residues are part of each CDR3. The D gene is left open where the match is weak. Expanded clones are given a class, and other clones once, few, many or no size at all.

clone_size: .; j_call: TRBJ1-2; d_call: TRBD1; v_call: TRBV5-8; cdr3_nt: TGTGCCAGCAGCCCGAAGACAGGGTTTTATCGGTATGGCTACACCTTC; cdr3_aa: CASSPKTGFYRYGYTF
clone_size: many; j_call: TRBJ2-3; d_call: TRBD2; v_call: TRBV28; cdr3_nt: TGTGCCAGCAGTTTAGGAGCGGGAGTTGTAGATACGCAGTATTTT; cdr3_aa: CASSLGAGVVDTQYF
clone_size: many; j_call: TRBJ1-1; d_call: TRBD1; v_call: TRBV3-1; cdr3_nt: TGTGCCAGCAGCCGCCGGACAGGGACTGAAGCTTTCTTT; cdr3_aa: CASSRRTGTEAFF
clone_size: .; j_call: TRBJ2-3; d_call: TRBD2; v_call: TRBV12-3/TRBV12-4; cdr3_nt: TGTGCCAGCAGCTCAGGACTAGCGGGAGGGGCGCAGTATTTT; cdr3_aa: CASSSGLAGGAQYF
clone_size: many; j_call: TRBJ2-7; d_call: TRBD1; v_call: TRBV7-2; cdr3_nt: TGTGCCAGCAGCCTAGGGACAGAGATAGCCTACGAGCAGTACTTC; cdr3_aa: CASSLGTEIAYEQYF
clone_size: .; j_call: TRBJ2-3; d_call: .; v_call: TRBV3-1; cdr3_nt: TGTGCCAGCAGCCAAGATCGGGGGCGCGGGTTCACAGATACGCAGTATTTT; cdr3_aa: CASSQDRGRGFTDTQYF
clone_size: once; j_call: TRBJ2-5; d_call: .; v_call: TRBV25-1; cdr3_nt: TGTGCCAGCAGTGCCCCGACGTCGGGGGAGACCCAGTACTTC; cdr3_aa: CASSAPTSGETQYF
clone_size: many; j_call: TRBJ1-5; d_call: .; v_call: TRBV30; cdr3_nt: TGTGCCTGGAGTGAAGGGGAGGGTCAGCCCCAGCATTTT; cdr3_aa: CAWSEGEGQPQHF
clone_size: .; j_call: TRBJ2-2; d_call: .; v_call: TRBV7-3; cdr3_nt: TGTGCCAGCAGCTTAATCCCAGGGAACACCGGGGAGCTGTTTTTT; cdr3_aa: CASSLIPGNTGELFF
clone_size: .; j_call: TRBJ1-5; d_call: .; v_call: TRBV28; cdr3_nt: TGTGCCAGTAGGGTTGGGGAAAGGAGTCAGCCCCAGCATTTT; cdr3_aa: CASRVGERSQPQHF
clone_size: many; j_call: TRBJ1-1; d_call: .; v_call: TRBV10-1; cdr3_nt: TGCGCCAGCAGTGAGGGAGATGGAGGGACTGAAGCTTTCTTT; cdr3_aa: CASSEGDGGTEAFF
clone_size: many; j_call: TRBJ1-2; d_call: TRBD1; v_call: TRBV19; cdr3_nt: TGTGCCAGTAGTATCCCGGACAGGGGGCGATATGGCTACACCTTC; cdr3_aa: CASSIPDRGRYGYTF
clone_size: once; j_call: TRBJ2-2; d_call: .; v_call: TRBV5-1; cdr3_nt: TGCGCCAGCAGCTTGGAGGCGAACACCGGGGAGCTGTTTTTT; cdr3_aa: CASSLEANTGELFF
clone_size: .; j_call: TRBJ1-6; d_call: TRBD1; v_call: TRBV18; cdr3_nt: TGTGCCAGCTCACCCCAGGACAGGCAAAATTCACCCCTCCACTTT; cdr3_aa: CASSPQDRQNSPLHF
clone_size: many; j_call: TRBJ1-2; d_call: TRBD1; v_call: TRBV6-1; cdr3_nt: TGTGCCAGCACCTGGGGGACAGTCTCGAATGGCTACACCTTC; cdr3_aa: CASTWGTVSNGYTF
clone_size: few; j_call: TRBJ2-1; d_call: TRBD2; v_call: TRBV7-9; cdr3_nt: TGTGCCAGCAGTAGAAGCCTAGCGGAGCACAATGAGCAGTTCTTC; cdr3_aa: CASSRSLAEHNEQFF
clone_size: few; j_call: TRBJ2-7; d_call: .; v_call: TRBV14; cdr3_nt: TGTGCCAGCAGCCAAGAAATTTCCAGCTACGAGCAGTACTTC; cdr3_aa: CASSQEISSYEQYF
clone_size: few; j_call: TRBJ2-1; d_call: TRBD2; v_call: TRBV20-1; cdr3_nt: TGCAGTGCTAGAGCTAGCGGGTCCTCTCGGGGGCAGTTCTTC; cdr3_aa: CSARASGSSRGQFF
clone_size: few; j_call: TRBJ2-4; d_call: .; v_call: TRBV5-1; cdr3_nt: TGCGCCAGCAGCTTTGGGGACAAGGTCAAAAACATTCAGTACTTC; cdr3_aa: CASSFGDKVKNIQYF
clone_size: many; j_call: TRBJ2-5; d_call: .; v_call: TRBV7-9; cdr3_nt: TGTGCCAACAGCTTACCGGGGGCTCGGGAGACCCAGTACTTC; cdr3_aa: CANSLPGARETQYF
clone_size: many; j_call: TRBJ1-5; d_call: .; v_call: TRBV28; cdr3_nt: TGTGCCAGCAGTACGGCCACCACGGATCAGCCCCAGCATTTT; cdr3_aa: CASSTATTDQPQHF
clone_size: .; j_call: TRBJ1-6; d_call: .; v_call: TRBV5-4; cdr3_nt: TGTGCCAGCAGCTTGGAACAAAGCTCCTATAATTCACCCCTCCACTTT; cdr3_aa: CASSLEQSSYNSPLHF
clone_size: many; j_call: TRBJ1-2; d_call: TRBD1; v_call: TRBV28; cdr3_nt: TGTGCCAGCAGTTCCGGACAGGGAATTAACTATGGCTACACCTTC; cdr3_aa: CASSSGQGINYGYTF
clone_size: .; j_call: TRBJ2-7; d_call: TRBD1; v_call: TRBV29-1; cdr3_nt: TGCAGCGGCGGCAGGGGGACCTACGAGCAGTACTTC; cdr3_aa: CSGGRGTYEQYF
clone_size: .; j_call: TRBJ2-5; d_call: .; v_call: TRBV10-1; cdr3_nt: TGCGCCAGCAGTGGGACCGGGACAACCCTTGAGACCCAGTACTTC; cdr3_aa: CASSGTGTTLETQYF
clone_size: many; j_call: TRBJ1-2; d_call: .; v_call: TRBV4-1; cdr3_nt: TGCGCCAGCAGCCAAATCCGGTTAGGCGGCTACACCTTC; cdr3_aa: CASSQIRLGGYTF
clone_size: many; j_call: TRBJ1-3; d_call: .; v_call: TRBV12-3/TRBV12-4; cdr3_nt: TGTGCCAGCAGTTTACAGGGCCTGCATACTCTATCTGGAAACACCATATATTTT; cdr3_aa: CASSLQGLHTLSGNTIYF
clone_size: many; j_call: TRBJ1-2; d_call: TRBD1; v_call: TRBV11-2; cdr3_nt: TGTGCCAGCAGCGAACAGGGGAACTATGGCTACACCTTC; cdr3_aa: CASSEQGNYGYTF
clone_size: many; j_call: TRBJ2-3; d_call: .; v_call: TRBV7-8; cdr3_nt: TGTGCCAGCAGCTTAGAAGTCACTAGCTCGCAGTATTTT; cdr3_aa: CASSLEVTSSQYF
clone_size: .; j_call: TRBJ2-5; d_call: .; v_call: TRBV4-1; cdr3_nt: TGCGCCAGCAGCCAACACTTGGACATCGAGCAAGAGACCCAGTACTTC; cdr3_aa: CASSQHLDIEQETQYF
clone_size: .; j_call: TRBJ2-7; d_call: .; v_call: TRBV20-1; cdr3_nt: TGCAGTGCTATAAGGACGGTCTCCTACGAGCAGTACTTC; cdr3_aa: CSAIRTVSYEQYF
clone_size: .; j_call: TRBJ2-4; d_call: TRBD2; v_call: TRBV16; cdr3_nt: TGTGCCAGCAGCCAATCGCGGGCGGGAGCAAAAAACATTCAGTACTTC; cdr3_aa: CASSQSRAGAKNIQYF
clone_size: few; j_call: TRBJ2-5; d_call: .; v_call: TRBV5-5; cdr3_nt: TGTGCCAGCAGCTTTCGACCGCCCGAAGAGACCCAGTACTTC; cdr3_aa: CASSFRPPEETQYF
clone_size: few; j_call: TRBJ2-5; d_call: .; v_call: TRBV4-1; cdr3_nt: TGCGCCAGCAGCCAAGAAGGACGGGATAGCGAGACCCAGTACTTC; cdr3_aa: CASSQEGRDSETQYF
clone_size: many; j_call: TRBJ2-1; d_call: TRBD2; v_call: TRBV6-2/TRBV6-3; cdr3_nt: TGTGCCAGCAGTTACTCCCTGACTAGCGCTAACAATGAGCAGTTCTTC; cdr3_aa: CASSYSLTSANNEQFF
clone_size: many; j_call: TRBJ2-7; d_call: TRBD2; v_call: TRBV5-1; cdr3_nt: TGCGCCAGCAGCTTGGCCCTAGCGGGAGCGGGTGAGCAGTACTTC; cdr3_aa: CASSLALAGAGEQYF
clone_size: many; j_call: TRBJ2-1; d_call: TRBD2; v_call: TRBV6-1; cdr3_nt: TGTGCCAGCAGTCCCCGGCACGGGAGGTATGAGCAGTTCTTC; cdr3_aa: CASSPRHGRYEQFF
clone_size: few; j_call: TRBJ2-1; d_call: .; v_call: TRBV2; cdr3_nt: TGTGCCACCTCCCTGGACCCGGCCTACAATGAGCAGTTCTTC; cdr3_aa: CATSLDPAYNEQFF
clone_size: .; j_call: TRBJ1-5; d_call: .; v_call: TRBV19; cdr3_nt: TGTGCCAGTAGTATATGGGGGGTTAGCAATCAGCCCCAGCATTTT; cdr3_aa: CASSIWGVSNQPQHF
clone_size: many; j_call: TRBJ1-5; d_call: .; v_call: TRBV28; cdr3_nt: TGTGCCAGCAGTTTGGGGCTTACTCAGCCCCAGCATTTT; cdr3_aa: CASSLGLTQPQHF
clone_size: many; j_call: TRBJ2-7; d_call: TRBD2; v_call: TRBV9; cdr3_nt: TGTGCCAGCAGCGCTAGCGGAAGCTACGAGCAGTACTTC; cdr3_aa: CASSASGSYEQYF
clone_size: many; j_call: TRBJ2-4; d_call: TRBD1; v_call: TRBV12-3/TRBV12-4; cdr3_nt: TGTGCCAGCAGTTTGACAGGGGCCATTCAGTACTTC; cdr3_aa: CASSLTGAIQYF
clone_size: few; j_call: TRBJ2-5; d_call: .; v_call: TRBV12-3/TRBV12-4; cdr3_nt: TGTGCCAGCAGTTGGGACCTCCGGGAGACCCAGTACTTC; cdr3_aa: CASSWDLRETQYF
clone_size: many; j_call: TRBJ1-4; d_call: .; v_call: TRBV2; cdr3_nt: TGTGCCAGCAGCATGGGGGGACCCGCAACTAATGAAAAACTGTTTTTT; cdr3_aa: CASSMGGPATNEKLFF
clone_size: many; j_call: TRBJ2-5; d_call: .; v_call: TRBV3-1; cdr3_nt: TGTGCCAGCAGCCCTGACCCCCGGGAGACCCAGTACTTC; cdr3_aa: CASSPDPRETQYF
clone_size: many; j_call: TRBJ2-3; d_call: TRBD2; v_call: TRBV5-1; cdr3_nt: TGCGCCAGCAGACTGGGCCTAGCGGGTACTACAGATACGCAGTATTTT; cdr3_aa: CASRLGLAGTTDTQYF
clone_size: .; j_call: TRBJ2-2; d_call: TRBD1; v_call: TRBV12-3/TRBV12-4; cdr3_nt: TGTGCCAGCAGTTTACGGGACAGGGTGATTAACGGGGAGCCGTTTTTT; cdr3_aa: CASSLRDRVINGEPFF
clone_size: few; j_call: TRBJ1-2; d_call: TRBD1; v_call: TRBV7-2; cdr3_nt: TGTGCCAGCAGCATCACGGGACAGGGAAACTATGGCTACACCTTC; cdr3_aa: CASSITGQGNYGYTF
clone_size: many; j_call: TRBJ2-7; d_call: TRBD1; v_call: TRBV7-3; cdr3_nt: TGTGCCAGCAGCTTATGGCCCGGGACAGGGAACGAGCAGTACTTC; cdr3_aa: CASSLWPGTGNEQYF
clone_size: .; j_call: TRBJ2-1; d_call: TRBD2; v_call: TRBV28; cdr3_nt: TGTGCCAGCAGTTTATTTTGGTACGGATTCCGGCGGGAGGGAGGGAACAATGAGCAGTTCTTC; cdr3_aa: CASSLFWYGFRREGGNNEQFF
clone_size: many; j_call: TRBJ1-4; d_call: .; v_call: TRBV2; cdr3_nt: TGTGCCAGCAGTGTGTTGCCGAATGAAAAACTGTTTTTT; cdr3_aa: CASSVLPNEKLFF
clone_size: once; j_call: TRBJ2-3; d_call: TRBD2; v_call: TRBV12-3/TRBV12-4; cdr3_nt: TGTGCCAGCGGCCCGGGACTAGCGGGAGGGAGGGATACGCAGTATTTT; cdr3_aa: CASGPGLAGGRDTQYF
clone_size: many; j_call: TRBJ2-7; d_call: .; v_call: TRBV9; cdr3_nt: TGTGCCAGCAGCGTAGGTAGCGCGGCCTACGAGCAGTACTTC; cdr3_aa: CASSVGSAAYEQYF
clone_size: few; j_call: TRBJ2-1; d_call: TRBD2; v_call: TRBV24-1; cdr3_nt: TGTGCCACCAGTGACTCCCCCGGCGGGAGCTCCTACAATGAGCAGTTCTTC; cdr3_aa: CATSDSPGGSSYNEQFF
clone_size: few; j_call: TRBJ2-1; d_call: .; v_call: TRBV2; cdr3_nt: TGTGCCAGCAGTGAAAGTACCCGAACTCTCTACAATGAGCAGTTCTTC; cdr3_aa: CASSESTRTLYNEQFF